The rows below give T cell receptor beta chains drawn from one sample of a study of OX40 agonist ivuxolimab in advanced cancers. Assay used: immunoSEQ multiplex PCR; TCRdb lists only in-frame clones, some missing. Counted here are about 76,000 clones, approximately 88% occurring once; the ten biggest clones make up 10% to 15%. The sample consisted of CD4+ or CD8+ T cells sorted from blood, taken in a trial of the OX40 agonist ivuxolimab. The origin of the receptors is an adult with an advanced solid tumor such as melanoma, head and neck, liver or kidney cancer. Both conserved end residues are part of each CDR3. Each record gives: clone size, D gene, J gene, V gene, CDR3 DNA, CDR3 protein. D genes are given only for firm matches. The size field is filled for only some rows; it gives once, few, many or a size class.

>.|TRBD1|TRBJ1-4|TRBV27
TGTGCCAGCAGTACAGGGGGCAGAAAACTGTTTTTT
CASSTGGRKLFF
>few|TRBD1|TRBJ1-2|TRBV5-1
TGCGCCAGCAGCTTGGGGGACAGGGGTTATGGCTACACCTTC
CASSLGDRGYGYTF
>.|.|TRBJ2-1|TRBV28
TGTGCCAGCAGTTTGGTGTTGGGACAAACCAATGAGCAGTTCTTC
CASSLVLGQTNEQFF
>once|.|TRBJ1-2|TRBV29-1
TGCAGCGTTGAAGTTCAATCCCGACTGAACTATGGCTACACCTTC
CSVEVQSRLNYGYTF
>.|TRBD1|TRBJ1-3|TRBV15
TGTGCCACCAGCAGAGGGGACAGCAATGATCTCTCTGGAAACACCATATATTTT
CATSRGDSNDLSGNTIYF
>.|.|TRBJ1-1|TRBV5-4
TGTGCCAGCACCGACCCTTCGGCGAACCCTGAAGCTTTCTTT
CASTDPSANPEAFF
>.|.|TRBJ1-1|TRBV7-9
TGTGCCAGCAGCCCCCCCTTCGAGGCGCGCACTGAAGCTTTCTTT
CASSPPFEARTEAFF
>.|.|TRBJ1-2|TRBV4-1
TGCGCCAGCAGGCTGATGGGGGCGCAAAACTATGGCTACACCTTC
CASRLMGAQNYGYTF
>.|TRBD1|TRBJ1-2|TRBV5-1
TGCGCCAGCAGCACCGGGACAGATAGCTATGGCTACACCTTC
CASSTGTDSYGYTF
>few|.|TRBJ2-1|TRBV7-3
TGTGCCAGCAGCCCCACCGGGGTAGCCGGGGAATATGAGCAGTTCTTC
CASSPTGVAGEYEQFF
>.|TRBD2|TRBJ2-1|TRBV30
TGTGCCTGGAGCGACGGGACTAGCGGGGGCAATGAGCAGTTCTTC
CAWSDGTSGGNEQFF
>.|TRBD2|TRBJ2-5|TRBV2
TGTGCCAGCAAAACCGGGACTAGCGGGAGGGATTTCCAGACCCAGTACTTC
CASKTGTSGRDFQTQYF
>.|.|TRBJ2-7|TRBV30
TGTGCCTGGAACGAGCGAGGGGGTCCCTACGAGCAGTACTTC
CAWNERGGPYEQYF
>.|.|TRBJ1-2|TRBV11-2
TGTGCCAGCAGTGATGTTACCCGCGGGGGAAACGATGGCTACACCTTC
CASSDVTRGGNDGYTF
>few|TRBD2|TRBJ2-1|TRBV29-1
TGCAGCGTTGAAACATCTAGCGGGCCCGGCAATGAGCAGTTCTTC
CSVETSSGPGNEQFF
>.|TRBD2|TRBJ2-7|TRBV12-5
TGTGCTAGTGGTTTGGGACTAGCGGTGTACGAGCAGTACTTC
CASGLGLAVYEQYF
>.|.|TRBJ1-2|TRBV7-2
TGTGCCAGCAGCTTAGATCGGTCAGGTAGCGGCTACACCTTC
CASSLDRSGSGYTF
>.|TRBD1|TRBJ2-5|TRBV27
TGTGCCAGCAGTTGGACAGGCAGGGGGACCCAGTACTTC
CASSWTGRGTQYF
>.|.|TRBJ2-1|TRBV9
TGTGCCAGCAGTCCCTACTGGAGGGACAACAATGAGCAGTTCTTC
CASSPYWRDNNEQFF
>.|.|TRBJ2-1|TRBV30
TGTGCCTGGAGTGTAGGCGGCCCGAGTCTTGAGCAGTTCTTC
CAWSVGGPSLEQFF
>.|.|TRBJ2-1|TRBV6-5
TGTGCCAGCAGTTACGGTTCTGGGGGTGAGCAGTTCTTC
CASSYGSGGEQFF
>.|TRBD1|TRBJ2-7|TRBV5-1
TGCGCCAGCAGTGGGGGACAGGACTACGAGCAGTACTTC
CASSGGQDYEQYF
>.|TRBD2|TRBJ2-5|TRBV7-2
TGTGCCAGCAGCGGGGCGGGAGTTGGAGAGACCCAGTACTTC
CASSGAGVGETQYF
>medium-sized|TRBD1|TRBJ2-7|TRBV18
TGTGCCAGCTCAATACAAGGGACAGGGACGGGGGCTAGGAGGGAGCAGTACTTC
CASSIQGTGTGARREQYF
>once|TRBD2|TRBJ2-3|TRBV19
TGTGCCAGTAGTGGTGTAGCGGGAGAAGGAGATACGCAGTATTTT
CASSGVAGEGDTQYF
>.|TRBD1|TRBJ2-7|TRBV5-1
TGCGCCAGCAGCTTAAAGACAGGGTCCTACGAGCAGTACTTC
CASSLKTGSYEQYF
>.|.|TRBJ2-3|TRBV29-1
TGCAGCGTTGAAGAAATCGGTCGGTACAGCACAGATACGCAGTATTTT
CSVEEIGRYSTDTQYF
>.|.|TRBJ2-1|TRBV6-5
TGTGCCAGCAGCCTAACAGGAGTCTCCTACAATGAGCAGTTCTTC
CASSLTGVSYNEQFF
>once|.|TRBJ2-7|TRBV11-2
TGTGCCAGCAGTTTCGGGAGCAACTACGAGCAGTACTTC
CASSFGSNYEQYF
>.|TRBD2|TRBJ2-5|TRBV6-1
TGTGCCAGCACCAGCGGGGGCCTTTTAGAGACCCAGTACTTC
CASTSGGLLETQYF
>.|.|TRBJ1-2|TRBV11-3
TGTGCCAGCAGCTTACCCGGACGGAACTATGGCTACACCTTC
CASSLPGRNYGYTF
>.|.|TRBJ2-7|TRBV30
TGTGCCTGCCAGGTCGGCGGGAACTCCTACGAGCAGTACTTC
CACQVGGNSYEQYF
>.|TRBD1|TRBJ2-7|TRBV29-1
TGCAGCGTTGTATGGGACAGCTCCTACGAGCAGTACTTC
CSVVWDSSYEQYF
>.|TRBD1|TRBJ1-2|TRBV27
TGTGCCAGCAGTTCACTAGGGACAGGGGGCGTTGGCTACACCTTC
CASSSLGTGGVGYTF
>.|TRBD2|TRBJ2-1|TRBV4-1
TGCGCCAGCAGCCAATGGAGGCTAGCGGGGGACAATGAGCAGTTCTTC
CASSQWRLAGDNEQFF
>.|.|TRBJ1-1|TRBV18
TGTGCCAGCTCACCACGTCAGGGGAACACTGAAGCTTTCTTT
CASSPRQGNTEAFF
>.|.|TRBJ1-3|TRBV13
TGTGCCAGCAGCCGAGCGGCCAGGGGCTCTGGAAACACCATATATTTT
CASSRAARGSGNTIYF
>.|.|TRBJ1-1|TRBV19
TGTGCCAGTAGTATGGGACCGTACACTGAAGCTTTCTTT
CASSMGPYTEAFF
>.|.|TRBJ2-5|TRBV7-9
TGTGCCTCCCAGGGGCTCCCAGAGACCCAGTACTTC
CASQGLPETQYF
>.|.|TRBJ1-1|TRBV11-2
TGTGCCAGCAGCTTAGGGGGGCCGGGCACTGAAGCTTTCTTT
CASSLGGPGTEAFF
>.|.|TRBJ2-1|TRBV9
TGTGCCAGCAGCGTAGGTTCCGGGACAAGGGAGCAGTTCTTC
CASSVGSGTREQFF
>.|TRBD2|TRBJ2-7|TRBV6-9
TGTGCCAGCAGTAAGGGGACTAGCGGTCCCTACGAGCAGTACTTC
CASSKGTSGPYEQYF
>.|.|TRBJ1-1|TRBV4-1
TGCGCCAGCAGCCACCTAACGACAGGAATGAACACTGAAGCTTTCTTT
CASSHLTTGMNTEAFF
>.|.|TRBJ2-1|TRBV6-1
TGTGCCAGCAGTGATATAAGCGGCAACTACAATGAGCAGTTCTTC
CASSDISGNYNEQFF
>.|TRBD1|TRBJ2-7|TRBV19
TGTGCCAGTAGCACAGGGGTGAACTACGAGCAGTACTTC
CASSTGVNYEQYF
>.|TRBD1|TRBJ1-2|TRBV27
TGTGCCAGCAGTCCTGGACAGGGGAACTATGGCTACACCTTC
CASSPGQGNYGYTF
>.|TRBD2|TRBJ2-3|TRBV5-1
TGCGCCAGCTGCACCGGACTAGCGGGCACAGATACGCAGTATTTT
CASCTGLAGTDTQYF
>.|TRBD1|TRBJ1-5|TRBV30
TGTGCCTCATCTGCGCAGGGGGCTCAGCCCCAGCATTTT
CASSAQGAQPQHF
>.|.|TRBJ2-1|TRBV7-3
TGTGCCAGCAGCTTATTAGCCAATGAGCAGTTCTTC
CASSLLANEQFF
>.|TRBD1|TRBJ2-7|TRBV27
TGTGCCAGCAACCGGGACAGGGGAAACTACGAGCAGTACTTC
CASNRDRGNYEQYF
>.|TRBD2|TRBJ2-7|TRBV9
TGTGCCAGCAGCGTAATCGGACATAGCCTAGCGGGATCTTTGTACGAGCAGTACTTC
CASSVIGHSLAGSLYEQYF
>once|.|TRBJ2-2|TRBV7-2
TGTGCCAGCAGCTTATACAAGGTCGGGGAGCTGTTTTTT
CASSLYKVGELFF
>.|TRBD1|TRBJ1-1|TRBV30
TGTGCCTTCCAGGGGGGGGCTACTGAAGCTTTCTTT
CAFQGGATEAFF
>once|.|TRBJ1-1|TRBV6-6
TGTGCCAGCAGTTACAGTTCGAACACTGAAGCTTTCTTT
CASSYSSNTEAFF
>.|.|TRBJ2-1|TRBV5-8
TGTGCCAGCAGCTCCCGGTCTTTTTTTGAGGAGCAGTTCTTC
CASSSRSFFEEQFF